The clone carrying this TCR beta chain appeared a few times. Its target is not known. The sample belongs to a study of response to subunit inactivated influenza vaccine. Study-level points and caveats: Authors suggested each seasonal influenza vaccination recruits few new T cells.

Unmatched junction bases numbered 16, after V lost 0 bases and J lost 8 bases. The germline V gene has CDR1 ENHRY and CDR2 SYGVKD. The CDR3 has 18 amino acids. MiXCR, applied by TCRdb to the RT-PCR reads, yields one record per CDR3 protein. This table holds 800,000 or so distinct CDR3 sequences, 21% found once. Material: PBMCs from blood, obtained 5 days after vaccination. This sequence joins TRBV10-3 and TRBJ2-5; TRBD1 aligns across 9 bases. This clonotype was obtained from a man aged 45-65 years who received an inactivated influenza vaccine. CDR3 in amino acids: CAISESRRDRDLPGTQYF. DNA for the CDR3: TGTGCCATCAGTGAGTCGCGACGGGACAGGGACCTCCCGGGAACCCAGTACTTC.